The clone carrying this T cell receptor beta chain was seen a single time. Antigen unknown. The CDR3 sequence is 15 residues long. V lost 4 bases, J lost 5 bases, and 15 bases lay in between. The germline gives CDR1 SGHRS, CDR2 YFSETQ. This sample stems from a study of OX40 agonist ivuxolimab in advanced cancers. The wider study: Prior checkpoint blockade (anti-PD-1, anti-PD-L1 or anti-CTLA-4) was permitted; approximately 40% had it.

Sequencing used immunoSEQ multiplex PCR; TCRdb keeps in-frame clones, though not all of them. This sample has tens of thousands of clones, with about 90% found just once. Study findings and constraints: On average, CD8+ T cells showed a greater number of expanded clones than CD4+. Clonal expansion among partial responders at 0.1-3.0 mg/kg ranked near the lowest.

This chain connects TRBV5-1 to TRBJ1-4, with a possible D match to TRBD1 (6 bases). The sequences come from CD4+ or CD8+ T cells sorted from blood, collected in a trial of the OX40 agonist ivuxolimab. This sequence was found in an adult with an advanced solid tumor such as melanoma, head and neck, liver or kidney cancer. The CDR3 protein is CASSDRTAGNEKLFF. Here the CDR3 DNA reads TGCGCCAGCAGCGATCGGACAGCGGGAAATGAAAAACTGTTTTTT.